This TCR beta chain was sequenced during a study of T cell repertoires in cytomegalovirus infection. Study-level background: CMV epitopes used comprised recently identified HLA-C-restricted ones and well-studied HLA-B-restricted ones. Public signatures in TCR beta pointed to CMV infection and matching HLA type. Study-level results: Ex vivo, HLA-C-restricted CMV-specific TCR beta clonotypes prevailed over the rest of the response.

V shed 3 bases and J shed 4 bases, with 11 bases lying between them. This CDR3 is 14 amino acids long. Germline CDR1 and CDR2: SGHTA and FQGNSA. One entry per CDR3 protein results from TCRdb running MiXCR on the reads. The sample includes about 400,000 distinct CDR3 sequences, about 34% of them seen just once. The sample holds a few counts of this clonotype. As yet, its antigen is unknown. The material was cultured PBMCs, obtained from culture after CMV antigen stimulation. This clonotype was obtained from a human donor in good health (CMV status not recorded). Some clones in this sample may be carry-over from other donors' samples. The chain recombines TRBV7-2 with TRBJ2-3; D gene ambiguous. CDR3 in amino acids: CASSFSAVADTQYF. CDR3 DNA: TGTGCCAGCAGCTTCTCCGCGGTAGCAGATACGCAGTATTTT.